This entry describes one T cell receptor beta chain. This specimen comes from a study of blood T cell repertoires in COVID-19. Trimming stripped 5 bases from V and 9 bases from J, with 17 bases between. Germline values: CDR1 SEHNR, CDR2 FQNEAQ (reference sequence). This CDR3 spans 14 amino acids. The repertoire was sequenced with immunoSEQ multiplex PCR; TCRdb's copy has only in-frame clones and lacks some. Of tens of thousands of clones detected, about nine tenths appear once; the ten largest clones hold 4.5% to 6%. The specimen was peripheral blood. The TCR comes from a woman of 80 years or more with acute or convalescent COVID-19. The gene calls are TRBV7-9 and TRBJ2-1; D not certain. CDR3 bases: TGTGCCAGCAGCCTGCTCAAGTCGGGTAGTGAGCAGTTCTTC. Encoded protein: CASSLLKSGSEQFF.